This TCR beta chain was sequenced for a study of blood T cell repertoires in COVID-19. Study details: Samples representing acute and convalescent COVID-19 were sourced from the United States, Italy and Spain. PBMCs, B-cell-depleted T cells, or T cells provided the cDNA or gDNA that made up the material.

V gave up 5 bases and J gave up 8 bases, with 14 bases separating them. Germline CDR1 SGHAT, CDR2 FQNNGV. This CDR3 spans 13 amino acids. Original processing notes: Nucleated cell number was recorded as an estimate derived from reference gene primer amplification. Sequencing was performed with immunoSEQ multiplex PCR; in TCRdb, only in-frame clones are kept and a portion is missing. Clone size and V and J calls were adopted from that table, with D and trimming inferred from the DNA. The table records about 220,000 clones, 80% of them present only once. J is TRBJ2-3 and V is TRBV11-2; D perhaps matches TRBD2 (6 bases). The TCR comes from a woman in her 70s with acute or convalescent COVID-19. Input material: peripheral blood. The CDR3 is CASSTALASTQYF. CDR3 nucleotides: TGTGCCAGCAGCACGGCTCTAGCGTCTACGCAGTATTTT.